This T cell receptor beta chain was obtained from a study of T cells in Graves' hyperthyroidism and ophthalmopathy. On this clonotype: As yet, its antigen is unknown.

Study results and limitations: Most clonotypes expanded in the thyroid (above 0.001) were also present in blood.

Newly diagnosed patients aged 18 to 65 had hyperthyroidism of under 2 months' duration. Diagnoses used clinical symptoms, serum thyroxine and TRAb, thyroid ultrasound and orbital computed tomography. RNA transcripts provided the source from which TCR beta CDR3 regions were amplified. Primed by the HTBI set, a first-round RT-PCR was run on the TCR CDR3. MiXCR was run by TCRdb on the multiplex PCR reads, yielding one entry per CDR3 protein. The sample carries 730,000 or so distinct CDR3 sequences, roughly 20% recorded once. The germline CDR1 and CDR2 sequences are SGHRS and YFSETQ. The CDR3 consists of 15 residues. Trimming took 1 base from V and 3 from J; bases not matched to a gene: 2.

Sequencing was done on a sample of blood. The chain links TRBV5-1 to TRBJ1-4, with 8 bases fitting TRBD1. The TCR sequence derives from a woman in her forties or fifties with Graves' hyperthyroidism that later progressed to Graves' ophthalmopathy. CDR3 sequence (DNA): TGCGCCAGCAGCTTGTGGACAGGGTCTAATGAAAAACTGTTTTTT. It specifies CASSLWTGSNEKLFF.